These 17 T cell receptor beta chains share one sample of origin, sequenced in a study of regulatory T cells in long-lasting Graves disease. To make TCR beta libraries, researchers used iRepertoire HTBI primers and Arm-PCR of CDR3 regions. Each CDR3 protein is one row after TCRdb ran MiXCR on the multiplex PCR reads. The repertoire holds approximately 540,000 distinct CDR3 sequences, with 9.5% to 15% as singletons. Time point denoted: newly diagnosed GD, antithyroid drugs for less than 3 months. The TCR library was made from RNA that had been extracted from PBMCs in TRIzol. Separately, the same data were catalogued under a study of T cells in Graves' hyperthyroidism and ophthalmopathy.

Sample: peripheral blood mononuclear cells (PBMCs), taken at new diagnosis, from a patient treated with antithyroid drugs. Receptor source: a young woman with Graves disease.

Ten or more counts support this clonotype. The chain combines TRBV5-1 with TRBJ1-1; no firm D call. The CDR3 contains 13 residues. Germline V lookup: CDR1 SGHRS, CDR2 YFSETQ. The V gene lost 7 bases and the J gene lost 0 bases, with 10 bases spanning the gap. CDR3 bases: TGCGCCAGCGCGGCGGAATTGAACACTGAAGCTTTCTTT. Protein product: CASAAELNTEAFF.

This clonotype was picked up a small number of times. The rearrangement uses TRBV6-1 and TRBJ2-2; possible D gene TRBD1, 6 bases. The length of the CDR3 is 16 residues. V was pared by 7 bases and J by 2 bases, with 17 bases between. Germline V gives CDR1 MNHNS, CDR2 SASEGT. CDR3 nucleotide sequence: TGTGCCAGCATCGCCCCGGGACAAATAAACACCGGGGAGCTGTTTTTT. As protein: CASIAPGQINTGELFF.

This clonotype showed up many times. The chain couples TRBV13 to TRBJ2-2, with D uncertain. V lost 3 bases and J 1 base, leaving 9 bases between the germline ends. CDR3 size: 15 residues. Per germline, CDR1 PRHDT and CDR2 FYEKMQ (reference sequence). The CDR3 DNA reads TGTGCCAGCAGCTTGGAATCCCTGAACACCGGGGAGCTGTTTTTT. It codes for CASSLESLNTGELFF.

This clonotype was recorded many times. CDR3 loop: CASSKTGFTNEKLFF. CDR3 coding DNA: TGTGCCAGCTCAAAGACAGGCTTCACTAATGAAAAACTGTTTTTT. The chain recombines TRBV18 with TRBJ1-4; D perhaps matches TRBD1 (6 bases). Trimming pared 5 bases from V and 2 bases from J, leaving 12 bases between. The CDR3 runs 15 residues. Germline CDR1 is KGHSH and CDR2 is LQKENI.

The table lists this clonotype with many counts. The chain employs TRBV11-2 and TRBJ2-7; D is unclear. Deletions cut 2 bases from V and 6 bases from J, with 14 bases between. Per the germline V gene, CDR1 is SGHAT and CDR2 is FQNNGV. CDR3 size: 14 residues. This chain's CDR3 is CASSLYGPRGEQYF. The CDR3 nucleotides read TGTGCCAGCAGCTTATATGGCCCACGAGGCGAGCAGTACTTC.

This clonotype was recorded many times. V and J are TRBV6-1 and TRBJ2-7; no firm D call. V gave up 0 bases and J gave up 0 bases, with 9 bases separating them. The CDR3 is 15 amino acids. Germline V gene data show CDR1 as MNHNS and CDR2 as SASEGT. In nucleotides, the CDR3 is TGTGCCAGCAGTGAAGCGTATTCCAACTCCTACGAGCAGTACTTC. Protein sequence: CASSEAYSNSYEQYF.

The sample holds many counts of this clonotype. V usage is TRBV28 and J usage is TRBJ2-5, with 9 positions matching TRBD2. The CDR3 has 16 residues. J gave up 2 bases and V 5 bases, and 9 bases lay outside the gene matches. Germline V gene sequence: CDR1 MDHEN, CDR2 SYDVKM. This chain's CDR3 is CASSLVIAGAQETQYF. In DNA form, the CDR3 reads TGTGCCAGCAGTCTCGTCATAGCGGGAGCACAAGAGACCCAGTACTTC.

This clonotype occurred many times. The V gene is TRBV30, the J gene TRBJ2-3, with D hard to call. The germline V and J ends were trimmed by 0 bases and 9 bases, with 13 bases remaining between them. The length of the CDR3 is 13 residues. From germline, CDR1 is GTSNPN and CDR2 SVGIG (reference sequence). CDR3 DNA: TGTGCCTGGAGTGTCAACAAGGAGACCACGCAGTATTTT. This translates into CAWSVNKETTQYF.

The chain employs TRBV7-3 and TRBJ2-1, with TRBD2 identical over 16 bases. The CDR3 is made up of 16 amino acids. With 3 bases clipped from V and 10 bases from J, the junction kept 6 bases outside the gene matches. Germline CDR1 and CDR2: SGHTA and FQGTGA. This CDR3 is CASSFGTSGGVGEQFF. Written as DNA, the CDR3 is TGTGCCAGCAGCTTTGGGACTAGCGGGGGGGTAGGAGAGCAGTTCTTC.

The table lists this clonotype with many counts. In DNA form, the CDR3 reads TGTGCCAGCAGCCGACTAGCGTCTTACGAGCAGTACTTC. As protein: CASSRLASYEQYF. V usage is TRBV11-2 and J usage is TRBJ2-7; 8 bases line up with TRBD2. V dropped 5 bases and J dropped 4; count of bases not matched to a gene: 4. Germline V lookup: CDR1 SGHAT, CDR2 FQNNGV. The CDR3 extends over 13 amino acids.

The sample holds many counts of this clonotype. The rearrangement joins TRBV2 to TRBJ1-2; no clear D gene. Germline assignment: CDR1 SNHLY and CDR2 FYNNEI. The ends were cut back, 8 bases at V and 4 bases at J, with 14 bases in the middle. This CDR3 comprises 13 residues. The CDR3 nucleotides read TGTGCCAGCGCCGTAAATCCCCTCTATGGCTACACCTTC. The encoded protein is CASAVNPLYGYTF.

This clonotype was recorded a few times. The rearrangement links TRBV7-9 to TRBJ1-5; 7 positions match TRBD1. The CDR3 length is 14 residues. V lost 5 bases and J lost 6; bases outside the gene matches: 7. Per the germline V gene, CDR1 is SEHNR and CDR2 is FQNEAQ (reference sequence). The CDR3 protein is CASSPQGEGQPQHF. CDR3 sequence (DNA): TGTGCCAGCAGCCCTCAGGGGGAAGGTCAGCCCCAGCATTTT.

This clonotype was counted at least ten times. J is TRBJ2-7 and V is TRBV10-3, with D maybe TRBD2 (6 bases). V was shortened by 4 bases and J by 1 base, with 8 bases between the two germline ends. The CDR3 sequence is 13 residues long. From germline, CDR1 is ENHRY and CDR2 SYGVKD. Here the CDR3 reads CAISAGLSYEQYF. CDR3 DNA: TGTGCCATCAGTGCGGGACTGTCCTACGAGCAGTACTTC.

The sample holds many counts of this clonotype. The CDR3 DNA reads as TGTGCCAGCAGCCGAAAGAGCTCCTATAATTCACCCCTCCACTTT. The encoded protein is CASSRKSSYNSPLHF. This chain joins TRBV27 and TRBJ1-6; no definite D call. Trimming removed 6 bases from V and 0 bases from J, with 9 bases in between. The CDR3 is 15 amino acids. CDR1 and CDR2 (germline): MNHEY, SMNVEV (reference sequence).

This clonotype was found a few times. The chain links TRBV19 to TRBJ2-3; D possibly corresponds to TRBD1 (6 bases). The CDR3 spans 14 residues. CDR1 and CDR2 from the germline V gene are LNHDA and SQIVND (reference sequence). V was shortened by 3 bases and J by 4 bases, with 11 bases between the two germline ends. This CDR3 is CASSIQTGPDTQYF. Here the CDR3 DNA reads TGTGCCAGTAGTATTCAAACAGGGCCAGATACGCAGTATTTT.

This clonotype has only a few counts. A much bigger clone sits one base away, suggesting this may be a read error. It is likely a read error, because the conserved phenylalanine at the end of the CDR3 is missing. V gene TRBV20-1 combines with J gene TRBJ1-2, with D maybe TRBD1 (5 bases). The germline V gene encodes CDR1 DFQATT and CDR2 SNEGSKA (reference sequence). V was trimmed by 6 bases and J by 4 bases, leaving 18 bases between them. This CDR3 has 14 residues. For the CDR3, the DNA is TGCAGTGCCGGGGGAGCTAGGGACCCCTATGGCTACACCCTC. This encodes CSAGGARDPYGYTL.

The chain joins TRBV4-1 to TRBJ2-7; a possible D gene is TRBD1 (6 bases). V dropped 5 bases and J dropped 3 bases, with 14 bases sitting between them. This CDR3 spans 14 amino acids. Looked up from germline, CDR1 is MGHRA and CDR2 is YSYEKL. In DNA form, the CDR3 reads TGCGCCAGCAGCGAAGGGCAGGGGTACTACGAGCAGTACTTC. Translation gives CASSEGQGYYEQYF.